Listed here are 25 T cell receptor beta chains from one sample, sequenced in a study of preoperative IRX-2 immunotherapy in early breast cancer. Treatment described: preoperative locoregional IRX-2 cytokine immunotherapy. The repertoire was sequenced with immunoSEQ multiplex PCR; TCRdb's copy has only in-frame clones and lacks some. The data contain roughly 34,000 clones, approximately 89% of them seen just once; the ten biggest clones take up about 1.5%. Sequencing used tumor tissue, obtained after IRX-2 immunotherapy. The receptors were gathered from a human donor with breast cancer.

This rearrangement joins TRBV2 to TRBJ1-4; D is unclear. The CDR3 extends over 15 amino acids. V dropped 8 bases and J dropped 3 bases, with 16 bases sitting between them. In germline, CDR1 is SNHLY, CDR2 FYNNEI. For the CDR3, the DNA is TGTGCCAGCCGAGCCCAAGGGTCGGCTAATGAAAAACTGTTTTTT. Translated: CASRAQGSANEKLFF. Filled out from reference TRBV2 and TRBJ1-4, the complete variable domain reads EPEVTQTPSHQVTQMGQEVILRCVPISNHLYFYWYRQILGQKVEFLVSFYNNEISEKSEIFDDQFSVERPDGSNFTLKIRSTKLEDSAMYFCASRAQGSANEKLFFGSGTQLSVL.

This chain connects TRBV5-1 to TRBJ1-5; D unresolved. V lost 0 bases, J lost 4 bases, and 11 bases lay in between. This CDR3 contains 15 residues. In germline, CDR1 is SGHRS, CDR2 YFSETQ. CDR3 region: CASSLAGSENQPQHF. CDR3 bases: TGCGCCAGCAGCTTGGCCGGGTCTGAAAATCAGCCCCAGCATTTT.

This rearrangement joins TRBV19 to TRBJ1-3, with a possible D match to TRBD1 (5 bases). The CDR3 loop spans 17 amino acids. Germline CDR1 reads LNHDA; CDR2 reads SQIVND (reference sequence). V was clipped by 9 bases and J by 0 bases, with 21 bases between them. The CDR3 nucleotides are TGTGCCAGCCCCGCCTTTTCGTTCAGGGACTCTGGAAACACCATATATTTT. This translates into CASPAFSFRDSGNTIYF. The complete variable domain, with remaining parts taken from reference TRBV19 and TRBJ1-3, reads DGGITQSPKYLFRKEGQNVTLSCEQNLNHDAMYWYRQDPGQGLRLIYYSQIVNDFQKGDIAEGYSVSREKKESFPLTVTSAQKNPTAFYLCASPAFSFRDSGNTIYFGEGSWLTVV.

The genes are TRBV12-2 and TRBJ2-2; the table's D call, TRBD2, has no DNA check behind it. TRBV12-2 is a pseudogene segment. The CDR3 has 14 residues. CDR3 in amino acids: CASSPAGNAGELFF. CDR3 DNA: TGTGCCAGTTCACCAGCGGGGAACGCCGGGGAGCTGTTTTTT.

V is TRBV6-8 and J is TRBJ2-1, with a possible D match to TRBD1 (6 bases). The CDR3 runs to 16 residues. Germline loops: CDR1 MNHGY, CDR2 SAAAGT. V was pared by 4 bases and J by 0 bases, with 13 bases between. The CDR3 DNA reads TGTGCCAGCAGTTTAACAGGGACCACCTCCTACAATGAGCAGTTCTTC. Protein: CASSLTGTTSYNEQFF.

The genes are TRBV6-8 and TRBJ1-2; 9 nucleotides line up with TRBD1. The CDR3 is 14 residues long. J lost 7 bases, V lost 5 bases, and 8 bases had no gene match. Germline CDR1 reads MNHGY; CDR2 reads SAAAGT. The CDR3 DNA follows: TGTGCCAGCAGTCTCGGGACAGGGAACGGTGGCTACACCTTC. Residues: CASSLGTGNGGYTF.

The rearrangement joins TRBV7-6 to TRBJ2-2, with 7 bases that match TRBD1. The junction had 6 bases not matched to a gene; V was cut back by 6 bases and J by 5 bases. Germline CDR1 and CDR2: SGHVS and FNYEAQ. The length of the CDR3 is 14 residues. CDR3: CASREGAGTGELFF. In DNA, the CDR3 is TGTGCCAGCAGAGAGGGGGCAGGGACCGGGGAGCTGTTTTTT. Full variable domain (rest looked up from reference TRBV7-6 and TRBJ2-2): GAGVSQSPRYKVTKRGQDVALRCDPISGHVSLYWYRQALGQGPEFLTYFNYEAQQDKSGLPNDRFSAERPEGSISTLTIQRTEQRDSAMYRCASREGAGTGELFFGEGSRLTVL.

The table lists this clone with a count of one. The chain is built from TRBV28 and TRBJ1-2; the D is unclear. The V gene's germline CDR1 is MDHEN and CDR2 SYDVKM. Deletions cut 6 bases from V and 4 bases from J, with 18 bases between. The CDR3 totals 15 residues. The CDR3, as DNA: TGTGCCAGCAGCCTTTCGAGAGGGCCCCTCTATGGCTACACCTTC. It yields the protein CASSLSRGPLYGYTF.

The chain combines TRBV28 with TRBJ1-6, with a weak D call TRBD1 (5 bases). V was pared by 6 bases and J by 0 bases, with 15 bases between. The CDR3 contains 17 residues. Germline V gives CDR1 MDHEN, CDR2 SYDVKM. CDR3 in DNA: TGTGCCAGCAGCTCCCCTGGGGGGGGCTCCTATAATTCACCCCTCCACTTT. Translated, it gives CASSSPGGGSYNSPLHF.

This chain joins TRBV19 and TRBJ1-4, with D perhaps matching TRBD1 (5 bases). Trimming took 5 bases from V and 4 from J, leaving 8 bases between them. CDR1 and CDR2 from the germline V gene are LNHDA and SQIVND (reference sequence). There are 13 residues in the CDR3. This CDR3 is CASSQQVNEKLFF. The CDR3 nucleotides read TGTGCCAGTAGTCAACAGGTTAATGAAAAACTGTTTTTT.

V gene TRBV29-1 combines with J gene TRBJ1-1; D call uncertain. This CDR3 has 13 amino acids. CDR1 and CDR2 (germline): SQVTM, ANQGSEA. Trimming took off 7 bases at V and 3 bases at J, with 15 bases between the two ends. This chain's CDR3 is CSGKLGVDTEAFF. In DNA, the CDR3 is TGCAGCGGGAAGCTCGGGGTAGACACTGAAGCTTTCTTT.

V is TRBV18 and J is TRBJ1-3, with D possibly TRBD1 on 5 matching bases. V lost 4 bases, J lost 4 bases, and 11 bases lay in between. The CDR3 length is 14 residues. Germline CDR1 reads KGHSH; CDR2 reads LQKENI. In DNA form, the CDR3 reads TGTGCCAGCTCACTTGGGACCGTGGGAAACACCATATATTTT. Translated: CASSLGTVGNTIYF.

V gene TRBV7-8 combines with J gene TRBJ1-2; D is undetermined. The ends were cut back, 3 bases at V and 2 bases at J, with 7 bases in the middle. Germline values: CDR1 SGHVS, CDR2 FQNEAQ. This CDR3 is 13 amino acids long. The CDR3 region has the DNA TGTGCCAGCAGCTTTGGTGGAAACTATGGCTACACCTTC. This codes for CASSFGGNYGYTF.

The rearrangement joins TRBV4-1 to TRBJ2-5; the D gene is possibly TRBD2 (7 bases). Germline V gene lookup returns CDR1 MGHRA and CDR2 YSYEKL. The CDR3 runs to 15 residues. With 0 bases removed from V and 4 bases from J, the gap between germline ends came to 12 bases. The CDR3 DNA reads TGCGCCAGCAGCCAAGAGGCGGGGGCTTCAGAGACCCAGTACTTC. Amino acid sequence: CASSQEAGASETQYF.

This sequence joins TRBV6-8 and TRBJ2-5; TRBD2 is a possible D gene (5 bases). CDR1 and CDR2 (germline): MNHGY, SAAAGT. Between the trimmed V and J ends, which lost 7 bases and 5 bases, there was a span of 20 bases. The length of the CDR3 is 15 residues. The CDR3 DNA follows: TGTGCCAGCACCAATCTTAGAGTCCGAGGGGAGACCCAGTACTTC. It translates to CASTNLRVRGETQYF.

V gene TRBV28 combines with J gene TRBJ2-2; 9 bases align to TRBD1. The CDR3 has 15 amino acids. The germline gives CDR1 MDHEN, CDR2 SYDVKM. The J segment lost 3 bases and the V segment lost 7 bases, leaving 6 bases of the junction unmatched. As DNA, the CDR3 is TGTGCCAGCATCCGACAGGGGGTATACACCGGGGAGCTGTTTTTT. Translating gives CASIRQGVYTGELFF.

The chain is built from TRBV12-5 and TRBJ2-6, with 12 positions matching TRBD1. With V trimmed by 0 bases and J by 2 bases, 11 bases remained unmatched. Looked up from germline, CDR1 is LGHNT and CDR2 is FRNRAP. This CDR3 is 21 amino acids long. In nucleotides, the CDR3 is TGTGCTAGTGGTTTGGTAGGAGATGGGACAGGGGGCCTGGCTGGGGCCAACGTCCTGACTTTC. Residues: CASGLVGDGTGGLAGANVLTF.

The chain combines TRBV6-8 with TRBJ1-2; D is unresolved. In germline, CDR1 is MNHGY, CDR2 SAAAGT. V was trimmed by 10 bases and J by 1 base, leaving 22 bases between them. The CDR3 length is 16 residues. This CDR3 reads CAIRSAPQAFNYGYTF. The CDR3 bases are TGTGCCATCAGAAGCGCCCCTCAGGCGTTTAACTATGGCTACACCTTC.

The rearrangement joins TRBV29-1 to TRBJ1-2; D is undetermined. Germline loops: CDR1 SQVTM, CDR2 ANQGSEA. CDR3 length: 15 residues. Trimming pared 3 bases from V and 2 bases from J, leaving 16 bases between. For the CDR3, the DNA is TGCAGCGTTGATGCCACGAAGGGTCTAAACTATGGCTACACCTTC. As protein: CSVDATKGLNYGYTF.

In this sample, this clone turned up a few times. The J gene is TRBJ2-3, the V gene TRBV6-8; D is perhaps TRBD2 (6 bases). The germline V and J ends were trimmed by 8 bases and 2 bases, with 8 bases remaining between them. The CDR3 totals 12 residues. In germline, CDR1 is MNHGY, CDR2 SAAAGT. CDR3 region: CASWDFTDTQYF. The CDR3 region has the DNA TGTGCCAGCTGGGACTTCACAGATACGCAGTATTTT.

V usage is TRBV6-8 and J usage is TRBJ2-3, with TRBD2 identical over 14 bases. The CDR3 is 16 amino acids. The V gene's germline CDR1 is MNHGY and CDR2 SAAAGT. J gave up 2 bases and V 5 bases, and 3 bases lay outside the gene matches. CDR3 in amino acids: CASSPTSGGVTDTQYF. The CDR3 DNA reads TGTGCCAGCAGTCCGACTAGCGGGGGGGTCACAGATACGCAGTATTTT.

V and J are TRBV29-1 and TRBJ2-7; 7 bases match TRBD1. After removal of 3 bases from V and 7 bases from J, the junction contained 6 bases not matched to a gene. Germline-derived CDR1 and CDR2 are SQVTM and ANQGSEA. This CDR3 region has 12 residues. The chain's CDR3 is CSVDDRVGEQYF. CDR3 bases: TGCAGCGTTGACGACAGGGTAGGGGAGCAGTACTTC.

This chain joins TRBV7-1 and TRBJ2-5; D perhaps matches TRBD2 (6 bases). TRBV7-1 has ORF status, its function being uncertain. V lost 5 bases, J lost 3 bases, and 10 bases lay in between. The CDR3 extends over 13 amino acids. The CDR3 protein is CASSQPGEETQYF. The CDR3 DNA follows: TGTGCCAGCAGCCAACCGGGGGAAGAGACCCAGTACTTC.

The chain carries TRBV11-3 and TRBJ2-7; D is unresolved. V was trimmed by 3 bases and J by 2 bases, leaving 11 bases between them. The CDR3 has 14 amino acids. The germline gives CDR1 SGHNT, CDR2 YENEEA. The CDR3 DNA follows: TGTGCCAGCAGCTTGGCTACTGGCCCCTACGAGCAGTACGTC. It yields the protein CASSLATGPYEQYV.

The chain joins TRBV5-1 to TRBJ2-1; the match to TRBD2 covers 12 bases. V shed 2 bases and J 9 bases; nucleotides not matched to a gene: 6. CDR1 SGHRS and CDR2 YFSETQ come from the germline V gene. The CDR3 consists of 15 residues. This CDR3 is CASSFRTSGRSEQFF. DNA of the CDR3: TGCGCCAGCAGCTTCCGTACTAGCGGGAGGAGTGAGCAGTTCTTC.